The entry below describes one T cell receptor (beta chain). The sample belongs to a study of blood T cell repertoires in COVID-19. As processed by the authors: Counts of nucleated cells, estimated from reference gene primer amplification, were obtained. Profiled with immunoSEQ multiplex PCR; TCRdb holds only in-frame clones, not every one. Clone size and V and J calls were adopted from that table, with D and trimming inferred from the DNA. Among 250,000 or so clones listed, around four fifths were seen once. Sequenced input: peripheral blood. The receptor was isolated from a man aged 45 to 65 with acute or convalescent COVID-19.

CDR3 nucleotides: TGTGCCAGCAGTGCCGCGGATAGCAATCAGCCCCAGCATTTT. Residues: CASSAADSNQPQHF. This chain uses TRBV2 with TRBJ1-5; D is ambiguous. The germline V and J ends were trimmed by 4 bases and 0 bases, with 7 bases remaining between them. This CDR3 region has 14 residues. CDR1 and CDR2 (germline): SNHLY, FYNNEI.